This T cell receptor (beta chain) was recovered during a study of PD-L1 blockade in urothelial cancer. Study context: Most patients, about 85% of the roughly 30, were males with bladder-origin cancer.

Synthetically made TCR analog templates were put into each PCR as spikes. Clones were read by immunoSEQ multiplex PCR, and TCRdb kept only the in-frame ones, dropping some. The repertoire consists of 29,000 or so clones, with about four fifths occurring once and the leading ten covering around 3.1%. Germline CDR1 is SGDLS and CDR2 is YYNGEE. The CDR3 consists of 14 residues. Trimming stripped 2 bases from V and 8 bases from J, with 16 bases between. Indicated time point: peripheral blood 6 weeks after treatment start. This receptor was identified in an older man with urothelial cancer. Specimen: PBMCs, collected around atezolizumab (anti-PD-L1) treatment. This chain joins TRBV9 and TRBJ1-2, with D uncertain. The CDR3 loop reads CASSVAYGLNGYTF. In DNA form, the CDR3 reads TGTGCCAGCAGCGTGGCCTATGGGCTCAACGGCTACACCTTC. Together with reference TRBV9 and TRBJ1-2, the CDR3 gives the full variable domain: DSGVTQTPKHLITATGQRVTLRCSPRSGDLSVYWYQQSLDQGLQFLIQYYNGEERAKGNILERFSAQQFPDLHSELNLSSLELGDSALYFCASSVAYGLNGYTFGSGTRLTVV.